Sequencing of this TCR beta chain was carried out in a study of cytomegalovirus exposure and HLA in healthy donors. Both 60 Vbeta primers and 13 Jbeta primers went into the PCR. TCRdb keeps only in-frame clones here, not all; method: immunoSEQ multiplex PCR. The sample holds over 110,000 clones; around 80% are singletons and the top ten take around 1.3%. Comment on this clone: Its antigen remains unidentified.

Whole-study results and caveats: Being productive about 87% or about 30% of the time was typical of most TCR beta V segments in an earlier analysis. TCR beta sequences numbering under 20,000 were associated with HLA alleles at 0.05 false discovery rate in a later analysis. A later analysis reportedly found fewer N-insertions in an Asian-associated ancestry cluster than the roughly 670-donor mean. DRB1 had the most TCR associations and HLA-C the fewest, a later analysis found, with rates varying by HLA locus.

Germline values: CDR1 KGHSH, CDR2 LQKENI. V shed 3 bases and J 8 bases; nucleotides not matched to a gene: 11. The CDR3 sequence is 16 residues long. The gene calls are TRBV18 and TRBJ1-3, with 9 bases that match TRBD1. Sequences were obtained from PBMCs. The receptor comes from a male donor in good health and CMV-seropositive. The CDR3 region has the DNA TGTGCCAGCTCACCCGTCGAGACAGGGGGTCGGGACACCATATATTTT. This codes for CASSPVETGGRDTIYF.